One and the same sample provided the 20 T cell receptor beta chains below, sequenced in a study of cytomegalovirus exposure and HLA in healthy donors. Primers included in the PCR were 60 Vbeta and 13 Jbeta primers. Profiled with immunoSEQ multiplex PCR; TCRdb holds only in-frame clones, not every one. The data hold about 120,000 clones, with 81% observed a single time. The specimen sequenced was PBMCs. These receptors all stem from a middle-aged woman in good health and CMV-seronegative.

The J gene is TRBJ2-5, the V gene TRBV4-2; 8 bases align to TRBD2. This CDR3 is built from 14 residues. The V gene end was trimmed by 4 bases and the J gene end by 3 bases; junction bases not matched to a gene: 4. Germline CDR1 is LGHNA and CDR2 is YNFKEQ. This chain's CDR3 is CASSPTGREETQYF. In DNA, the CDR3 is TGTGCCAGCAGCCCCACCGGGAGGGAAGAGACCCAGTACTTC.

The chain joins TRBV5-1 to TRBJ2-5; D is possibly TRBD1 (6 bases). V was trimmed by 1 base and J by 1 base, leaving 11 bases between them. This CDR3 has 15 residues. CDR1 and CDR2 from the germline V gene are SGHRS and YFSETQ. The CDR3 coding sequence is TGCGCCAGCAGCTTGCAGGGGTACGGCCAAGAGACCCAGTACTTC. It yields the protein CASSLQGYGQETQYF. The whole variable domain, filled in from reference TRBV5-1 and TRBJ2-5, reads KAGVTQTPRYLIKTRGQQVTLSCSPISGHRSVSWYQQTPGQGLQFLFEYFSETQRNKGNFPGRFSGRQFSNSRSEMNVSTLELGDSALYLCASSLQGYGQETQYFGPGTRLLVL.

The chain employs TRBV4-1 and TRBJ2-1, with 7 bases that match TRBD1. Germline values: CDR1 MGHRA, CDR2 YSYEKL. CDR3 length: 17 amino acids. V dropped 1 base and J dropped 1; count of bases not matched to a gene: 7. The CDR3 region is CASSQALRDRSYNEQFF. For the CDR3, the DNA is TGCGCCAGCAGCCAAGCCCTCCGGGACAGATCCTACAATGAGCAGTTCTTC.

CDR3: CASSLVGADTEAFF. The CDR3, as DNA: TGTGCCAGCAGCTTAGTGGGGGCCGACACTGAAGCTTTCTTT. This sequence joins TRBV7-9 and TRBJ1-1, with a tentative D call TRBD1 (6 bases). The germline gives CDR1 SEHNR, CDR2 FQNEAQ (reference sequence). The ends were cut back, 1 base at V and 3 bases at J, with 9 bases in the middle. The CDR3 spans 14 residues.

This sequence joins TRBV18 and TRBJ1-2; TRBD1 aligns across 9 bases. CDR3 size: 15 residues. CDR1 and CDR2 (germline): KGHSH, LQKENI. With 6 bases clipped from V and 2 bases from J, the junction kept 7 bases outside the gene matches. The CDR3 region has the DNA TGTGCCAGCTCCTCAACCGGGACAGGGAACTATGGCTACACCTTC. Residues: CASSSTGTGNYGYTF.

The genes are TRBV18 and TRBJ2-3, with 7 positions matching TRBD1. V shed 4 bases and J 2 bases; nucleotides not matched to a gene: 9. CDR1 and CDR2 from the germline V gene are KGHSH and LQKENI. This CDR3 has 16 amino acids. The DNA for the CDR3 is TGTGCCAGCTCACTGCGACAGGGCAGCTACACAGATACGCAGTATTTT. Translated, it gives CASSLRQGSYTDTQYF.

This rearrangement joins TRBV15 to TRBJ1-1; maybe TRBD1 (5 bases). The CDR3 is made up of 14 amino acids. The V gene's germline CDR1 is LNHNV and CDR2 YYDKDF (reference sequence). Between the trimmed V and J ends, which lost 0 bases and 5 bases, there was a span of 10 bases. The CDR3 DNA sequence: TGTGCCACCAGCAGAGATCATGGGGGGACTGAAGCTTTCTTT. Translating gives CATSRDHGGTEAFF. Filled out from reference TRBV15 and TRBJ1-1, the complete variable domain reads DAMVIQNPRYQVTQFGKPVTLSCSQTLNHNVMYWYQQKSSQAPKLLFHYYDKDFNNEADTPDNFQSRRPNTSFCFLDIRSPGLGDTAMYLCATSRDHGGTEAFFGQGTRLTVV.

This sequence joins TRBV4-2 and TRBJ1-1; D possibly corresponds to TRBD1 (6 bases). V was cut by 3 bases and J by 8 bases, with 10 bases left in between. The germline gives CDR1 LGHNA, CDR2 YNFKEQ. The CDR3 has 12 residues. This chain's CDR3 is CASSHSGTEAFF. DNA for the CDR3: TGTGCCAGCAGCCATTCTGGGACAGAAGCTTTCTTT.

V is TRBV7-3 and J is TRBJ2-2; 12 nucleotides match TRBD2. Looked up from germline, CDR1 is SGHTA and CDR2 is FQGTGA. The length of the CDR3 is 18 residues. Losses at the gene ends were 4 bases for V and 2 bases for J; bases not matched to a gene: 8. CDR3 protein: CASSSLLAGGPNTGELFF. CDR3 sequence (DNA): TGTGCCAGCAGCTCCCTTCTAGCGGGGGGGCCCAACACCGGGGAGCTGTTTTTT.

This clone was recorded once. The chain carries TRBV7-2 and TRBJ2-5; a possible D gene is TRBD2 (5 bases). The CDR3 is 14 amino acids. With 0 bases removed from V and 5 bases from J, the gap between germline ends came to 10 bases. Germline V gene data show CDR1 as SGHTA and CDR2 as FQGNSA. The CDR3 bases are TGTGCCAGCAGCTTAGCGCTAGGGAGCGAGACCCAGTACTTC. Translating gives CASSLALGSETQYF.

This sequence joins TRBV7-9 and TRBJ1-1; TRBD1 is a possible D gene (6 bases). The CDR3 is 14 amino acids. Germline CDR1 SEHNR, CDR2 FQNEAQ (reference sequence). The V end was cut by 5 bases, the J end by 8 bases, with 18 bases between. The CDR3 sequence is CASSPTMPGQEAFF. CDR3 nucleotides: TGTGCCAGCAGCCCAACCATGCCGGGACAAGAAGCTTTCTTT.

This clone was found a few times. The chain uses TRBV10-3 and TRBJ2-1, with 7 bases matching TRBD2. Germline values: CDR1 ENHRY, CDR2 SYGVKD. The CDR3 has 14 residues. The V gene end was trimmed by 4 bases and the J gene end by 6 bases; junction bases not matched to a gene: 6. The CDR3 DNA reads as TGTGCCATCAGTGGTTTGGCGGGAGTCAATGAGCAGTTCTTC. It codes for CAISGLAGVNEQFF.

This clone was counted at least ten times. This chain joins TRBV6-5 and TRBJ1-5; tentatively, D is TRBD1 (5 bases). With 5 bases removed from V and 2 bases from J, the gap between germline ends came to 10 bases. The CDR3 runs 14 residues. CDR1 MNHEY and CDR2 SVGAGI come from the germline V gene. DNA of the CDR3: TGTGCCAGCAGTGAAGGAGGGGGCAATCAGCCCCAGCATTTT. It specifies CASSEGGGNQPQHF.

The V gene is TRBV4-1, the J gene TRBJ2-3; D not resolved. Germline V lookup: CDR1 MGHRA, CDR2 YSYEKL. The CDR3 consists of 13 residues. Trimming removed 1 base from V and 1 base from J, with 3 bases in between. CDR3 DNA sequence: TGCGCCAGCAGCCAAGTAGGCACAGATACGCAGTATTTT. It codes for CASSQVGTDTQYF.

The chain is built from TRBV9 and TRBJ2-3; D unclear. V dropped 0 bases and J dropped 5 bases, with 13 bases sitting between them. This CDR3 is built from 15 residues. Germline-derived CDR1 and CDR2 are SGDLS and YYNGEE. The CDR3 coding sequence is TGTGCCAGCAGCGTAGGTGGCTTTTCTGTAGATACGCAGTATTTT. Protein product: CASSVGGFSVDTQYF.

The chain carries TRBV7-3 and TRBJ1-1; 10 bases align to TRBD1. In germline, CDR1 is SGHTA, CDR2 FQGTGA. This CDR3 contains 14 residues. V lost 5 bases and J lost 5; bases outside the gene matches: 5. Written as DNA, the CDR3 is TGTGCCAGCAGCCAAGGGACAGGGGTAACTGAAGCTTTCTTT. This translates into CASSQGTGVTEAFF. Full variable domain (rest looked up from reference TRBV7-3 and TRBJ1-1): GAGVSQTPSNKVTEKGKYVELRCDPISGHTALYWYRQSLGQGPEFLIYFQGTGAADDSGLPNDRFFAVRPEGSVSTLKIQRTERGDSAVYLCASSQGTGVTEAFFGQGTRLTVV.

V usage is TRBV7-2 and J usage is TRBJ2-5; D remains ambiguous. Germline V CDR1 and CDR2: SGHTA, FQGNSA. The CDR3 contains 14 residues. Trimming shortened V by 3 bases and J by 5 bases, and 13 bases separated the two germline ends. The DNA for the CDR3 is TGTGCCAGCAGCTTTGGCGGTCTCGGGGAGACCCAGTACTTC. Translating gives CASSFGGLGETQYF.

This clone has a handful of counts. CDR3 amino acids: CASSSRQGVNTEAFF. The CDR3 DNA is TGTGCCAGCAGCTCTCGACAGGGAGTGAACACTGAAGCTTTCTTT. The chain combines TRBV5-4 with TRBJ1-1, with 7 bases matching TRBD1. CDR1 is SGHNT, CDR2 YYREEE, per germline (reference sequence). J was trimmed by 0 bases and V by 3 bases; bases with no gene match: 5. This CDR3 comprises 15 residues. Combining the CDR3 with reference TRBV5-4 and TRBJ1-1 gives the whole variable domain ETGVTQSPTHLIKTRGQQVTLRCSSQSGHNTVSWYQQALGQGPQFIFQYYREEENGRGNFPPRFSGLQFPNYSSELNVNALELDDSALYLCASSSRQGVNTEAFFGQGTRLTVV.

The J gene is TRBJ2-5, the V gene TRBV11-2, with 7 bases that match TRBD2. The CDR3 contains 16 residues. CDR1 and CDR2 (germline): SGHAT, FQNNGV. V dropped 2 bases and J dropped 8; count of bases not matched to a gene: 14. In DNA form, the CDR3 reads TGTGCCAGCAGCTTAATGGCTAGCGGTGAAGGAGGAACCCAGTACTTC. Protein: CASSLMASGEGGTQYF. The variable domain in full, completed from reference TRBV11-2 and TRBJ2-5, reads EAGVAQSPRYKIIEKRQSVAFWCNPISGHATLYWYQQILGQGPKLLIQFQNNGVVDDSQLPKDRFSAERLKGVDSTLKIQPAKLEDSAVYLCASSLMASGEGGTQYFGPGTRLLVL.

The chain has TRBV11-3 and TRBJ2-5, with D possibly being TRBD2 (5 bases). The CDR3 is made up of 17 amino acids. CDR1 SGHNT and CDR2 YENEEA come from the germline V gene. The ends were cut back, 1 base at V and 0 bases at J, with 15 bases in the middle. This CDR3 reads CASSLVTHTGYQETQYF. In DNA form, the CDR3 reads TGTGCCAGCAGCTTAGTCACTCATACGGGGTACCAAGAGACCCAGTACTTC.